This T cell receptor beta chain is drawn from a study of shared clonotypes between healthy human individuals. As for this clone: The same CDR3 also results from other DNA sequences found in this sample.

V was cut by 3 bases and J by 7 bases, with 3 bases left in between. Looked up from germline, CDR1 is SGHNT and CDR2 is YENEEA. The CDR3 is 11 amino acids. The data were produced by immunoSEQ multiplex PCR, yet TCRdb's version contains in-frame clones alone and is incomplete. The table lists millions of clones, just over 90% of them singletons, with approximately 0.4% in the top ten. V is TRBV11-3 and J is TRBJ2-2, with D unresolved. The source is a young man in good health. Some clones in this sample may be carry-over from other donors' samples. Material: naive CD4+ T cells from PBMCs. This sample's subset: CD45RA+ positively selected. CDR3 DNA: TGTGCCAGCAGCTTTGGCGGGGAGCTGTTTTTT. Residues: CASSFGGELFF.